Listed below are T cell receptor beta chains from one sample, sequenced in a study of T-cell memory formation after mild COVID-19. TCRdb re-derived calls from the 5' RACE reads in MiXCR, one entry per CDR3 protein. Of about 410,000 distinct CDR3 sequences in the sample, 18% were seen once. Material for sequencing was PBMCs or a T cell subset sorted from them (not recorded which). These receptor sequences come from a man between 18 and 35 years old who had mild COVID-19 (a few samples of this study predate the infection). Cell type and time point are not known. The conserved cysteine and the conserved F or W are not part of the CDR3 here. A clone size is listed for some rows: how often the clone was seen (once, few, many), or a class if it is expanded.

j_call clone_size v_call cdr3_aa
TRBJ2-5 few TRBV12-5 ASGPDRGRQETQY
TRBJ2-7 NA TRBV7-6 ASSPGLAPWEQY
TRBJ1-1 few TRBV2 ASTVDRTVMNTEAF
TRBJ2-1 few TRBV20-1 SAREGGFNEQF
TRBJ2-3 NA TRBV5-6 ASSWGLAGASTDTQY
TRBJ2-7 few TRBV7-9 ASSLGQGISYEQY
TRBJ2-1 many TRBV7-2 ASSPTGTVGEQF
TRBJ1-1 many TRBV6-5 ASSYRRPGTEAF
TRBJ2-2 many TRBV6-5 ASSYGPGELF
TRBJ1-3 few TRBV4-2 ASSQEEAFSGNTIY
TRBJ2-5 NA TRBV6-5 ASSYSRDAWIQY
TRBJ2-7 NA TRBV9 ASSVEGGSSYEQY
TRBJ2-2 few TRBV5-1 ASSLNGRPGELF
TRBJ1-1 NA TRBV11-2 ASSLVGGTHVSAF